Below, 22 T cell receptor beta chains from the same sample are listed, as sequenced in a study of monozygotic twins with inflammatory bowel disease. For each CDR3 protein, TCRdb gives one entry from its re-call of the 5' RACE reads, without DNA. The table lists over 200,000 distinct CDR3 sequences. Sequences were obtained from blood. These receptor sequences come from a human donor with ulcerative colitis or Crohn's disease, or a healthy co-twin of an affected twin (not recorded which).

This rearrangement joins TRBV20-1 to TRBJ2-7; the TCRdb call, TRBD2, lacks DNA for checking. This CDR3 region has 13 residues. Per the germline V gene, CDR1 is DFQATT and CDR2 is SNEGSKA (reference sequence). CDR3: CSAPSGNQYEQYF.

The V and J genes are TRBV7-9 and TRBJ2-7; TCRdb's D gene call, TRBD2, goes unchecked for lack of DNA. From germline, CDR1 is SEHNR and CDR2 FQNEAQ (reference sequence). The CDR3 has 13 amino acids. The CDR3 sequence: CASSLGSRVEQYF.

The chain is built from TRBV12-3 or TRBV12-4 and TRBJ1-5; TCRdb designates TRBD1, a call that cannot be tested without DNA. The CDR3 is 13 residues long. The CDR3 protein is CASSKQGGQPQHF.

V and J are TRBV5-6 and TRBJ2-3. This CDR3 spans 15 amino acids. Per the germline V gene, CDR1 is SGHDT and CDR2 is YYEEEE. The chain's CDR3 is CASSSGLPSTDTQYF.

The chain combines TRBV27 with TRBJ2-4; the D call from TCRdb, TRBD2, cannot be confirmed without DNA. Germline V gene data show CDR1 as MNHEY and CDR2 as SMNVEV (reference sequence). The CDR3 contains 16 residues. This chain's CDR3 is CASSLQPEGAKNIQYF.

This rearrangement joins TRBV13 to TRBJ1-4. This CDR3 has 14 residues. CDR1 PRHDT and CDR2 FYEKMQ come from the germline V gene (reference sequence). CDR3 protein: CASSFKEGNEKLFF.

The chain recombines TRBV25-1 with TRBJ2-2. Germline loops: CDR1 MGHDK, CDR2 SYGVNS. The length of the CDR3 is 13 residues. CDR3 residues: CASSEFDTGELFF.

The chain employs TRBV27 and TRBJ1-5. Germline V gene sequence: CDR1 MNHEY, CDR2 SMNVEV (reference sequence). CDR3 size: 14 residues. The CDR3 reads CASSFLGGNQPQHF.

The CDR3: CASEIISMNTEAFF. This chain uses TRBV6-1 with TRBJ1-1. The germline V gene has CDR1 MNHNS and CDR2 SASEGT. The CDR3 extends over 14 amino acids.

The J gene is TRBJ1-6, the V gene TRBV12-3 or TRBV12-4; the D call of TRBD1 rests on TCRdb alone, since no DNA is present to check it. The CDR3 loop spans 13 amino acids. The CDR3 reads CASSQGGNSPLHF.

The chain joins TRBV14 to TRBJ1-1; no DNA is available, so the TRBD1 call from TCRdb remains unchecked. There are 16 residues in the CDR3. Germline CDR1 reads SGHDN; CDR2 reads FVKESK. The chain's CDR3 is CASSQGAGTENTEAFF.

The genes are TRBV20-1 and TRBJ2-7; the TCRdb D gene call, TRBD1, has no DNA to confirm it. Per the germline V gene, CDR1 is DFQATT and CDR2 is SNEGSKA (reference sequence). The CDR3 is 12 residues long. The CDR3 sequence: CSARGQGSEQYF.

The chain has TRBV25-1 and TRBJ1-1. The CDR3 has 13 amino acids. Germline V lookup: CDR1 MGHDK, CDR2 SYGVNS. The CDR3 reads CASTLSGNTEAFF.

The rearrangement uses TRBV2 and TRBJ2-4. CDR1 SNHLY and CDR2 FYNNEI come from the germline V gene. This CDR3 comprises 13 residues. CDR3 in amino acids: CASRGLAKNIQYF. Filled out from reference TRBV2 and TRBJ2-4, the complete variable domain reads EPEVTQTPSHQVTQMGQEVILRCVPISNHLYFYWYRQILGQKVEFLVSFYNNEISEKSEIFDDQFSVERPDGSNFTLKIRSTKLEDSAMYFCASRGLAKNIQYFGAGTRLSVL.

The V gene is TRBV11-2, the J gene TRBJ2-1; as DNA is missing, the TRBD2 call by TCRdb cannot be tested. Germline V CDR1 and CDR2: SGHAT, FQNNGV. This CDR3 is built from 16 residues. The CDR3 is CASSPERLAGWTEQFF.

CDR3: CASSPLAGLTGELFF. The V gene is TRBV9, the J gene TRBJ2-2; TCRdb's assignment of TRBD2 cannot be checked, as there is no DNA. The CDR3 totals 15 residues. From germline, CDR1 is SGDLS and CDR2 YYNGEE. The complete variable domain, with remaining parts taken from reference TRBV9 and TRBJ2-2, reads DSGVTQTPKHLITATGQRVTLRCSPRSGDLSVYWYQQSLDQGLQFLIQYYNGEERAKGNILERFSAQQFPDLHSELNLSSLELGDSALYFCASSPLAGLTGELFFGEGSRLTVL.

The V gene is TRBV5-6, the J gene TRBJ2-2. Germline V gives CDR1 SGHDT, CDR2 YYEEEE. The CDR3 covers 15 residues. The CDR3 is CASSLYKVNTGELFF.

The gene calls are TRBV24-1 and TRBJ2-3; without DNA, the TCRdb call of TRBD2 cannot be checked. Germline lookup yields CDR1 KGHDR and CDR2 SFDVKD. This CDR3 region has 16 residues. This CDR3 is CATSPGLAGPTDTQYF.

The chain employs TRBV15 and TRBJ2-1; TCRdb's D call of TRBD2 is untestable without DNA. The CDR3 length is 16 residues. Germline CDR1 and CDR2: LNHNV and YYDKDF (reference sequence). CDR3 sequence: CATSRAPSVSYNEQFF.

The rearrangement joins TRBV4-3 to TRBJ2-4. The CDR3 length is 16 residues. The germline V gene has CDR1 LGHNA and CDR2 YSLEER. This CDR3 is CASSQERWGSENIQYF.

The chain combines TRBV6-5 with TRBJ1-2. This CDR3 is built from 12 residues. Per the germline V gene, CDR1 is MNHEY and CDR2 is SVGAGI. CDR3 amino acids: CASSSPGVGYTF.

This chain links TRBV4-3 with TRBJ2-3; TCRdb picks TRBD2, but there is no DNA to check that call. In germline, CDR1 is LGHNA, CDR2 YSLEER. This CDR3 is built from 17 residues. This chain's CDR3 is CASSHRTSGASTDTQYF.